These 8 T cell receptor beta chains originate from one sample sequenced in a study of vaccination effects on CD4 cells after COVID-19. Profiling relied on immunoSEQ multiplex PCR, and the TCRdb table lists in-frame clones only, not all of them. The data contain about 27,000 clones, under 75% of them seen just once; the ten biggest clones take up roughly 18%. These receptors are not linked to any known antigen. Pools of viral peptides were used by the ViraFEST assay to expand antigen-specific CD4+ T cells ahead of sequencing. Upon completion of about ten days in culture, CD4+ T cells were isolated. Between March and December 2020, the person had a SARS-CoV-2 infection that PCR confirmed. Sequenced material: CD4+ T cells from PBMCs cultured with SARS-CoV-2 spike peptides, taken before COVID-19 vaccination. These receptors originate from a human donor who had a prior SARS-CoV-2 infection.

The sample holds a few counts of this clone. The chain carries TRBV10-3 and TRBJ2-1; TRBD2 aligns across 8 bases. V dropped 6 bases and J dropped 7; count of bases not matched to a gene: 17. Germline assignment: CDR1 ENHRY and CDR2 SYGVKD. This CDR3 has 17 residues. CDR3 protein: CAIRQRAGGSGENEQFF. For the CDR3, the DNA is TGTGCCATCAGGCAGCGGGCGGGAGGCTCGGGGGAGAATGAGCAGTTCTTC.

The J gene is TRBJ2-7, the V gene TRBV18, with 11 positions matching TRBD1. Germline trimming cut 6 bases from V and 2 bases from J; bases unmatched to any gene: 6. CDR3 length: 15 amino acids. Germline-derived CDR1 and CDR2 are KGHSH and LQKENI. The CDR3 nucleotides read TGTGCCAGCTCTAGGGACAGGGGGAATCCCTACGAGCAGTACTTC. Its protein is CASSRDRGNPYEQYF. Using reference TRBV18 and TRBJ2-7 for the parts outside the CDR3, the full variable domain is NAGVMQNPRHLVRRRGQEARLRCSPMKGHSHVYWYRQLPEEGLKFMVYLQKENIIDESGMPKERFSAEFPKEGPSILRIQQVVRGDSAAYFCASSRDRGNPYEQYFGPGTRLTVT.

The chain joins TRBV7-2 to TRBJ1-2, with 8 bases lining up with TRBD1. The CDR3 runs 17 residues. The germline gives CDR1 SGHTA, CDR2 FQGNSA. Trimming took 2 bases from V and 0 from J; bases not matched to a gene: 8. The CDR3 protein is CASSLHGTGATNYGYTF. The CDR3 DNA is TGTGCCAGCAGCTTACACGGGACAGGCGCAACTAACTATGGCTACACCTTC.

V gene TRBV10-2 combines with J gene TRBJ2-7; possibly TRBD2 for D (6 bases). The V gene's germline CDR1 is WSHSY and CDR2 SAAADI. This CDR3 has 12 residues. The V end lost 6 bases, the J end lost 3 bases, and 9 bases lay between the germline ends. CDR3 sequence: CASSKGGYEQYF. CDR3 coding DNA: TGCGCCAGCAGCAAGGGAGGCTACGAGCAGTACTTC.

The chain has TRBV7-8 and TRBJ1-5, with D possibly TRBD1 on 5 matching bases. This CDR3 has 14 residues. The germline V gene has CDR1 SGHVS and CDR2 FQNEAQ. Trimming left V 5 bases short and J 9 bases short, with 17 bases between. The DNA for the CDR3 is TGTGCCAGCAGCCACGGGCCGGGGGACCGGCCCCAGCATTTT. Translation gives CASSHGPGDRPQHF.

This clone showed up just a few times. The chain combines TRBV4-1 with TRBJ2-5; D may be TRBD1 (7 bases). Looked up from germline, CDR1 is MGHRA and CDR2 is YSYEKL. The CDR3 is 15 amino acids. V lost 2 bases to trimming and J lost 3 bases, with 13 bases between them. The chain's CDR3 is CASSQQDREEETQYF. The CDR3 DNA is TGCGCCAGCAGCCAACAAGACAGGGAGGAAGAGACCCAGTACTTC.

The chain recombines TRBV30 with TRBJ2-5, with TRBD2 matching 7 bases. Per the germline V gene, CDR1 is GTSNPN and CDR2 is SVGIG (reference sequence). V lost 2 bases and J lost 5; bases outside the gene matches: 5. The CDR3 runs 13 residues. CDR3 DNA sequence: TGTGCCTGGAGTCGCTCCGGGGGGGAGACCCAGTACTTC. It yields the protein CAWSRSGGETQYF.

This sequence joins TRBV2 and TRBJ2-3, with D perhaps matching TRBD2 (6 bases). V shed 6 bases and J shed 2 bases, with 12 bases lying between them. Per the germline V gene, CDR1 is SNHLY and CDR2 is FYNNEI. The CDR3 is 14 residues long. The CDR3 reads CASREIADTDTQYF. CDR3 coding DNA: TGTGCCAGCAGAGAAATAGCGGACACAGATACGCAGTATTTT.